The 26 T cell receptor beta chains listed next were all sequenced from one sample in a study of regulatory T cells in long-lasting Graves disease. Time point denoted: newly diagnosed GD, antithyroid drugs for less than 3 months. The TCR library was made from RNA that had been extracted from PBMCs in TRIzol. To make TCR beta libraries, researchers used iRepertoire HTBI primers and Arm-PCR of CDR3 regions. TCRdb independently ran MiXCR on the multiplex PCR reads; one entry per CDR3 protein. The data contain 350,000 to 400,000 distinct CDR3 sequences, about a sixth of them singletons. This sample was also put to use in a study of T cells in Graves' hyperthyroidism and ophthalmopathy.

The material sequenced was peripheral blood mononuclear cells (PBMCs), taken at new diagnosis, from a patient treated with antithyroid drugs. All receptors come from a woman aged 18-35 years with Graves disease.

In this sample, this clonotype turned up many times. The rearrangement links TRBV18 to TRBJ2-6, with D unclear. In germline, CDR1 is KGHSH, CDR2 LQKENI. This CDR3 spans 16 amino acids. Trimming left V 3 bases short and J 0 bases short, with 9 bases between. Here the CDR3 reads CASSPLDGSGANVLTF. CDR3 DNA: TGTGCCAGCTCACCCCTGGACGGCTCTGGGGCCAACGTCCTGACTTTC. Using reference TRBV18 and TRBJ2-6 for the parts outside the CDR3, the full variable domain is NAGVMQNPRHLVRRRGQEARLRCSPMKGHSHVYWYRQLPEEGLKFMVYLQKENIIDESGMPKERFSAEFPKEGPSILRIQQVVRGDSAAYFCASSPLDGSGANVLTFGAGSRLTVL.

This clonotype has ten or more counts. The chain links TRBV2 to TRBJ2-7; 8 nucleotides match TRBD2. V was pared by 8 bases and J by 3 bases, with 3 bases of the junction left unmatched. The CDR3 sequence is 12 residues long. In germline, CDR1 is SNHLY, CDR2 FYNNEI. The CDR3 here is CASSGGLYEQYF. The CDR3, as DNA: TGTGCCAGCTCGGGGGGGCTCTACGAGCAGTACTTC.

The CDR3 nucleotides are TGTGCCAGCTCACCCTGGACAGGGGGCGACTCACCCCTCCACTTT. Amino acid sequence: CASSPWTGGDSPLHF. The chain joins TRBV18 to TRBJ1-6, with 11 positions matching TRBD1. CDR3 length: 15 residues. V lost 3 bases, J lost 10 bases, and 5 bases stayed unmatched. Germline V CDR1 and CDR2: KGHSH, LQKENI.

Ten or more counts support this clonotype. V gene TRBV20-1 combines with J gene TRBJ2-7; the D is unclear. This CDR3 comprises 15 residues. V dropped 0 bases and J dropped 2 bases, with 14 bases sitting between them. CDR1 is DFQATT and CDR2 is SNEGSKA in the germline V gene (reference sequence). The chain's CDR3 is CSARDWSETPYEQYF. The CDR3 DNA is TGCAGTGCTAGAGATTGGTCAGAGACCCCCTACGAGCAGTACTTC.

This clonotype was seen repeatedly, ten times or more. This chain joins TRBV24-1 and TRBJ2-1, with D perhaps TRBD2 (6 bases). V was cut by 7 bases and J by 5 bases, with 11 bases left in between. CDR3 length: 13 amino acids. Germline CDR1 KGHDR, CDR2 SFDVKD. CDR3 coding DNA: TGTGCCACCAGGGGCGGGAATAACAATGAGCAGTTCTTC. Encoded protein: CATRGGNNNEQFF.

There are many counts of this clonotype. The V call is TRBV11-3, the J call TRBJ2-3, with 7 bases fitting TRBD1. In germline, CDR1 is SGHNT, CDR2 YENEEA. This CDR3 comprises 15 residues. J was trimmed by 0 bases and V by 6 bases; bases with no gene match: 6. CDR3 in DNA: TGTGCCAGCAGTCGGGACAGTACTAGCACAGATACGCAGTATTTT. Its translation is CASSRDSTSTDTQYF.

This chain joins TRBV18 and TRBJ2-7, with D possibly being TRBD1 (5 bases). This CDR3 region has 16 residues. Germline values: CDR1 KGHSH, CDR2 LQKENI. V was trimmed by 2 bases and J by 0 bases, leaving 14 bases between them. Written as DNA, the CDR3 is TGTGCCAGCTCACCAATAATAGGGGCCACCTCCTACGAGCAGTACTTC. Translating gives CASSPIIGATSYEQYF.

This clonotype was seen at least ten times. V is TRBV11-1 and J is TRBJ2-1; possibly TRBD2 for D (6 bases). The CDR3 length is 16 residues. With 1 base removed from V and 4 bases from J, the gap between germline ends came to 14 bases. Germline CDR1 is SGHAT and CDR2 is FQDESV (reference sequence). This CDR3 reads CASSLVSGVLYNEQFF. In nucleotides, the CDR3 is TGTGCCAGCAGCTTAGTTTCGGGGGTTCTTTACAATGAGCAGTTCTTC.

Comment on this clonotype: Only one base separates this from a far larger clonotype, so it likely reflects a read error. The CDR3 DNA follows: TGTGCCGGCAGCCAAACGGCCTACGAGCAGTACTTC. Protein: CAGSQTAYEQYF. The chain uses TRBV12-3 or TRBV12-4 and TRBJ2-7; D gene unclear. This CDR3 region has 12 residues.

The rearrangement links TRBV4-2 to TRBJ2-7; D remains ambiguous. The J call may be faulty, since TRBJ2-5 better matches the DNA end. CDR3 length equals 16 residues. Germline assignment: CDR1 LGHNA and CDR2 YNFKEQ. Here the CDR3 DNA reads TGTGCCAGCAGCCAAGAGGCGGCTGGGCAGTCAGAGACCCAGTACTTC. Protein product: CASSQEAAGQSETQYF.

Note on this clonotype: Just one base apart from a much larger clone, this may be a read error. V and J are TRBV10-3 and TRBJ1-5, with D possibly matching TRBD1 (6 bases). The assigned J gene may be wrong: the sequence end matches TRBJ2-3 better. The germline V gene has CDR1 ENHRY and CDR2 SYGVKD. The CDR3 has 13 amino acids. Here the CDR3 reads CAISEQGGQPQYF. CDR3 coding DNA: TGTGCCATCAGTGAACAAGGGGGTCAGCCCCAGTATTTT.

This clonotype was counted only a few times. This chain links TRBV6-1 with TRBJ1-5, with TRBD1 matching over 8 bases. CDR3 length equals 19 residues. Germline CDR1 reads MNHNS; CDR2 reads SASEGT. Germline trimming cut 4 bases from V and 5 bases from J; bases unmatched to any gene: 19. As DNA, the CDR3 is TGTGCCAGCAGTGCGTTAGGGACAGGCGCTTATAGCGATTATCAGCCCCAGCATTTT. Protein sequence: CASSALGTGAYSDYQPQHF.

This clonotype has a handful of counts. The V and J genes are TRBV12-3 or TRBV12-4 and TRBJ2-1, with D perhaps being TRBD1 or TRBD2 (6 bases each). The CDR3 consists of 13 residues. V was cut by 9 bases and J by 6 bases, with 15 bases left in between. CDR3 bases: TGTGCCAGTGCTTGGGGGGCGCCCAATGAGCAGTTCTTC. Its translation is CASAWGAPNEQFF.

Ten or more counts support this clonotype. This rearrangement joins TRBV11-1 to TRBJ1-4; D call uncertain. Germline V gene sequence: CDR1 SGHAT, CDR2 FQDESV (reference sequence). V was pared by 4 bases and J by 8 bases, with 8 bases between. The CDR3 loop spans 12 amino acids. CDR3 region: CASSSRAEKLFF. The DNA of the CDR3 is TGTGCCAGCAGCTCCAGAGCCGAAAAACTGTTTTTT.

This clonotype was found many times. The chain combines TRBV7-2 with TRBJ2-7, with D uncertain. Trimming removed 1 base from V and 0 bases from J, with 7 bases in between. Looked up from germline, CDR1 is SGHTA and CDR2 is FQGNSA. The length of the CDR3 is 14 residues. The CDR3 DNA follows: TGTGCCAGCAGCTTAGACCGCCACTCCTACGAGCAGTACTTC. This codes for CASSLDRHSYEQYF.

Ten or more counts support this clonotype. The chain links TRBV20-1 to TRBJ2-7; TRBD1 might be the D (5 bases). Germline CDR1 is DFQATT and CDR2 is SNEGSKA (reference sequence). Trimming removed 1 base at V and 2 bases at J, with 6 bases between. The CDR3 contains 12 residues. The CDR3 loop reads CSARGTTYEQYF. CDR3 DNA sequence: TGCAGTGCTAGAGGGACAACCTACGAGCAGTACTTC.

This clonotype was found many times. This chain connects TRBV28 to TRBJ1-2; unclear D gene. The germline V and J ends were trimmed by 3 bases and 8 bases, with 10 bases remaining between them. This CDR3 has 12 residues. Germline V gene sequence: CDR1 MDHEN, CDR2 SYDVKM. DNA for the CDR3: TGTGCCAGCAGTTTGCAGTTGACGGGCTACACCTTC. It encodes CASSLQLTGYTF.

This clonotype came up a few times. The chain has TRBV7-9 and TRBJ1-1, with 7 bases aligning to TRBD1. The V segment lost 5 bases and the J segment 7 bases; nucleotides outside the gene matches: 4. Germline CDR1 is SEHNR and CDR2 is FQNEAQ (reference sequence). The CDR3 is made up of 12 amino acids. CDR3 region: CASSRDSLEAFF. CDR3 nucleotides: TGTGCCAGCAGCCGGGACAGCCTTGAAGCTTTCTTT.

This chain joins TRBV20-1 and TRBJ2-2; no firm D call. Germline CDR1 and CDR2: DFQATT and SNEGSKA (reference sequence). The CDR3 spans 13 residues. CDR3 bases: TGCAGCGCCTCCGTCTCTGAGGCCGGGGAGCTGTTTTTT. This encodes CSASVSEAGELFF.

The V and J genes are TRBV20-1 and TRBJ2-7; TRBD2 matches 10 bases. There are 14 residues in the CDR3. Germline lookup yields CDR1 DFQATT and CDR2 SNEGSKA (reference sequence). J gave up 2 bases and V 2 bases, and 3 bases lay outside the gene matches. For the CDR3, the DNA is TGCAGTGCTAGAAGCCTAGCGGGAGCCTACGAGCAGTACTTC. Translated, it gives CSARSLAGAYEQYF.

There are many counts of this clonotype. This chain connects TRBV28 to TRBJ1-4; no clear D gene. The CDR3 runs 16 residues. The germline CDR1 and CDR2 sequences are MDHEN and SYDVKM. The germline V and J ends were trimmed by 5 bases and 5 bases, with 18 bases remaining between them. Here the CDR3 DNA reads TGTGCCAGCAGTCCCCTGCCAAGGCCCCCAAATGAAAAACTGTTTTTT. This sequence encodes CASSPLPRPPNEKLFF.

This clonotype has ten or more counts. The CDR3 DNA is TGTGCCAGCAAAAAGGGACAGGGGGCCGTCTACGAGCAGTACTTC. Translating gives CASKKGQGAVYEQYF. The chain uses TRBV28 and TRBJ2-7, with 12 bases identical to TRBD1. CDR1 and CDR2 from the germline V gene are MDHEN and SYDVKM. This CDR3 region has 15 residues. Trimming took 7 bases from V and 3 from J; bases not matched to a gene: 7.

This clonotype has a count of ten or more. This chain connects TRBV6-5 to TRBJ2-1; D may be TRBD1 (5 bases). Germline lookup yields CDR1 MNHEY and CDR2 SVGAGI. Deletions cut 4 bases from V and 3 bases from J, with 13 bases between. This CDR3 contains 15 residues. The CDR3 bases are TGTGCCAGCAGTTCGACAGACCTGATCTACAATGAGCAGTTCTTC. It is translated as CASSSTDLIYNEQFF.

This clonotype was detected many times. The rearrangement links TRBV5-1 to TRBJ2-1; 8 nucleotides align to TRBD2. Germline V gene lookup returns CDR1 SGHRS and CDR2 YFSETQ. CDR3 length: 16 amino acids. V was pared by 3 bases and J by 2 bases, with 7 bases of the junction left unmatched. Here the CDR3 reads CASSSFSGITYNEQFF. The CDR3 DNA reads as TGCGCCAGCAGCTCGTTTAGCGGGATCACCTACAATGAGCAGTTCTTC.

This clonotype occurred many times. The chain recombines TRBV20-1 with TRBJ2-3; D call uncertain. V was trimmed by 0 bases and J by 5 bases, leaving 15 bases between them. From germline, CDR1 is DFQATT and CDR2 SNEGSKA (reference sequence). There are 15 residues in the CDR3. The CDR3 sequence is CSARDWRRVEDTQYF. CDR3 DNA: TGCAGTGCTAGAGATTGGCGGAGAGTAGAAGATACGCAGTATTTT.

This clonotype appeared once. Possible read error: a much larger clone is one base away. The V and J genes are TRBV30 and TRBJ2-1, with D unclear. The germline CDR1 and CDR2 sequences are GTSNPN and SVGIG (reference sequence). This CDR3 contains 11 residues. Here the CDR3 DNA reads TGTGTCTGGAGTGTACTCGACGAGCAGTTCTTC. Translated, it gives CVWSVLDEQFF.